Each of the 26 T cell receptor beta chains below was sequenced from the same sample in a study of blood T cell repertoires in COVID-19. Sequenced by immunoSEQ multiplex PCR; TCRdb stores in-frame clones only, minus some. The profile shows about 160,000 clones, over 75% of them singletons. Specimen: peripheral blood. These receptor sequences come from a man aged 65 to 85 who had recovered from COVID-19.

The chain uses TRBV6-1 and TRBJ2-1; 16 bases line up with TRBD2. There are 20 residues in the CDR3. Germline V CDR1 and CDR2: MNHNS, SASEGT. The ends lost 1 base at V and 6 bases at J; junction bases unmatched: 12. The CDR3: CASSEVGLAGGPSFPNEQFF. The CDR3, as DNA: TGTGCCAGCAGTGAAGTGGGACTAGCGGGAGGGCCGTCTTTCCCCAATGAGCAGTTCTTC.

The V call is TRBV11-2, the J call TRBJ2-7; D call uncertain. This CDR3 comprises 16 residues. CDR1 and CDR2 (germline): SGHAT, FQNNGV. V shed 3 bases and J shed 5 bases, with 20 bases lying between them. CDR3 loop: CASSFSQATPPNEQYF. CDR3 DNA sequence: TGTGCCAGCAGCTTTTCCCAAGCGACTCCACCAAACGAGCAGTACTTC.

The V gene is TRBV9, the J gene TRBJ1-2, with 9 bases aligning to TRBD1. From germline, CDR1 is SGDLS and CDR2 YYNGEE. This CDR3 has 14 residues. V gave up 3 bases and J gave up 5 bases; unmatched junction bases: 5. The CDR3, as DNA: TGTGCCAGCAGCGAAACAGGGGGCGAGTATGGCTACACCTTC. Encoded protein: CASSETGGEYGYTF.

The rearrangement uses TRBV7-9 and TRBJ2-7; 8 bases align to TRBD2. Trimming took 4 bases from V and 6 from J; bases not matched to a gene: 14. Germline V gene lookup returns CDR1 SEHNR and CDR2 FQNEAQ (reference sequence). This CDR3 has 16 residues. The CDR3 DNA reads as TGTGCCAGCAGCTCGGAAAAAACTAGCGGCAGAGGCGAGCAGTACTTC. Translating gives CASSSEKTSGRGEQYF.

V usage is TRBV6-2 or TRBV6-3 and J usage is TRBJ2-7; TRBD2 aligns across 9 bases. V gave up 0 bases and J gave up 2 bases; unmatched junction bases: 2. CDR3 length: 15 residues. CDR1 and CDR2 from the germline V gene are MNHEY and SVGEGT. This chain's CDR3 is CASSYSSGGTYEQYF. The CDR3 DNA is TGTGCCAGCAGTTACTCTAGCGGGGGAACCTACGAGCAGTACTTC.

This chain links TRBV6-5 with TRBJ1-3; D perhaps matches TRBD1 (5 bases). Between the trimmed V and J ends, which lost 0 bases and 6 bases, there was a span of 12 bases. This CDR3 comprises 15 residues. Per germline, CDR1 MNHEY and CDR2 SVGAGI. Here the CDR3 reads CASSYSPGYENTIYF. The CDR3 coding sequence is TGTGCCAGCAGTTACTCCCCAGGGTACGAAAACACCATATATTTT.

V usage is TRBV19 and J usage is TRBJ2-5, with 8 bases lining up with TRBD1. The CDR3 sequence is 14 residues long. The J segment lost 2 bases and the V segment lost 4 bases, leaving 3 bases of the junction unmatched. The germline CDR1 and CDR2 sequences are LNHDA and SQIVND (reference sequence). The CDR3: CASSTWTGQETQYF. The CDR3, as DNA: TGTGCCAGTAGTACCTGGACAGGGCAAGAGACCCAGTACTTC.

The chain is built from TRBV18 and TRBJ1-1; TRBD1 aligns across 7 bases. V was clipped by 1 base and J by 4 bases; unmatched bases: 12. The CDR3 sequence is 17 residues long. From germline, CDR1 is KGHSH and CDR2 LQKENI. The CDR3 coding sequence is TGTGCCAGCTCACCACGCGACAGGGTAAAGGGGATCACTGAAGCTTTCTTT. It specifies CASSPRDRVKGITEAFF.

This chain uses TRBV18 with TRBJ2-7, with D possibly being TRBD1 (6 bases). Per the germline V gene, CDR1 is KGHSH and CDR2 is LQKENI. V lost 3 bases, J lost 0 bases, and 12 bases lay in between. CDR3 size: 15 residues. DNA of the CDR3: TGTGCCAGCTCACCTAGGACAGAACCCTCCTACGAGCAGTACTTC. Translation: CASSPRTEPSYEQYF. Full variable domain (remainder filled in from reference TRBV18 and TRBJ2-7): NAGVMQNPRHLVRRRGQEARLRCSPMKGHSHVYWYRQLPEEGLKFMVYLQKENIIDESGMPKERFSAEFPKEGPSILRIQQVVRGDSAAYFCASSPRTEPSYEQYFGPGTRLTVT.

The V gene is TRBV9, the J gene TRBJ1-3; D uncertain. Germline V gives CDR1 SGDLS, CDR2 YYNGEE. The length of the CDR3 is 14 residues. The V and J ends lost 0 bases and 0 bases respectively, with 4 bases between them. As DNA, the CDR3 is TGTGCCAGCAGCGTAGACAGCTCTGGAAACACCATATATTTT. Its protein is CASSVDSSGNTIYF.

V gene TRBV19 combines with J gene TRBJ2-1; 13 nucleotides agree with TRBD2. CDR3 size: 16 residues. CDR1 and CDR2 from the germline V gene are LNHDA and SQIVND (reference sequence). With V trimmed by 1 base and J by 6 bases, 3 bases remained unmatched. CDR3 sequence: CASSIAGLAGTNEQFF. CDR3 DNA: TGTGCCAGTAGTATAGCGGGACTAGCGGGGACCAATGAGCAGTTCTTC.

V is TRBV9 and J is TRBJ1-6, with a possible D match to TRBD1 (5 bases). V was shortened by 2 bases and J by 8 bases, with 17 bases between the two germline ends. This CDR3 is built from 16 residues. Germline values: CDR1 SGDLS, CDR2 YYNGEE. The chain's CDR3 is CASSVGGGLGYSPLHF. CDR3 nucleotide sequence: TGTGCCAGCAGCGTCGGGGGAGGCCTGGGATATTCACCCCTCCACTTT.

The chain joins TRBV6-2 or TRBV6-3 to TRBJ2-1, with TRBD2 matching 9 bases. Germline CDR1 reads MNHEY; CDR2 reads SVGEGT. CDR3 length equals 14 residues. V gave up 6 bases and J gave up 5 bases; unmatched junction bases: 5. The CDR3 loop is CASSRSGSHNEQFF. Written as DNA, the CDR3 is TGTGCCAGCAGCCGTAGCGGGAGCCACAATGAGCAGTTCTTC.

This clone was seen only a few times. At one end the junction does not follow the germline gene, possibly because of a read error. The chain recombines TRBV2 with TRBJ2-1, with D possibly matching TRBD2 (6 bases). This CDR3 spans 14 amino acids. The germline CDR1 and CDR2 sequences are SNHLY and FYNNEI. For the CDR3, the DNA is TGCGCGGCGAGGAGGGAGCCCACACAGAATGAGCAGTTCTTC. This codes for CAARREPTQNEQFF.

The CDR3 DNA reads as TGTGCCAGCAAAACACGGGTTCGGACAGATACGCAGTATTTT. This encodes CASKTRVRTDTQYF. This chain joins TRBV5-6 and TRBJ2-3; D is uncertain. Per the germline V gene, CDR1 is SGHDT and CDR2 is YYEEEE. The germline V and J ends were trimmed by 6 bases and 3 bases, with 14 bases remaining between them. CDR3 length equals 14 residues. Based on the CDR3 plus reference TRBV5-6 and TRBJ2-3, the full variable domain is DAGVTQSPTHLIKTRGQQVTLRCSPKSGHDTVSWYQQALGQGPQFIFQYYEEEERQRGNFPDRFSGHQFPNYSSELNVNALLLGDSALYLCASKTRVRTDTQYFGPGTRLTVL.

The V and J genes are TRBV4-1 and TRBJ1-3, with D tentatively TRBD1 (5 bases). The germline gives CDR1 MGHRA, CDR2 YSYEKL. V lost 1 base, J lost 5 bases, and 21 bases lay in between. The CDR3 is 18 residues long. CDR3 residues: CASSQGTGFPLSRNTIYF. The CDR3 DNA reads TGCGCCAGCAGCCAAGGCACAGGCTTTCCACTCTCGAGAAACACCATATATTTT.

CDR3 nucleotides: TGTGCCAGCAGCTTAATCCCAGGGGTGACGAACACTGAAGCTTTCTTT. It yields the protein CASSLIPGVTNTEAFF. The chain employs TRBV11-2 and TRBJ1-1; maybe TRBD1 (6 bases). The CDR3 covers 16 residues. Trimming removed 2 bases from V and 1 base from J, with 14 bases in between. The germline V gene encodes CDR1 SGHAT and CDR2 FQNNGV.

The V call is TRBV5-1, the J call TRBJ1-3; D ambiguous. V gave up 4 bases and J gave up 4 bases, with 15 bases separating them. The CDR3 is 15 amino acids. The germline gives CDR1 SGHRS, CDR2 YFSETQ. CDR3 coding DNA: TGCGCCAGCAGCCCCTTCGAGTTATCCGGAAACACCATATATTTT. Amino acids: CASSPFELSGNTIYF.

The chain combines TRBV7-8 with TRBJ2-5, with TRBD1 matching over 9 bases. Per germline, CDR1 SGHVS and CDR2 FQNEAQ. J was trimmed by 5 bases and V by 5 bases; bases with no gene match: 9. This CDR3 region has 15 residues. The CDR3 region has the DNA TGTGCCAGCAGCAGAGGAGACAGGGGGGGGGAGACCCAGTACTTC. Its protein is CASSRGDRGGETQYF.

The V and J genes are TRBV27 and TRBJ2-1; 7 nucleotides line up with TRBD2. The CDR3 runs 17 residues. Germline CDR1 is MNHEY and CDR2 is SMNVEV (reference sequence). Unmatched junction bases numbered 7, after V lost 2 bases and J lost 0 bases. CDR3 in DNA: TGTGCCAGCAGTTTAAATCTAGCGGATAGCTCCTACAATGAGCAGTTCTTC. Translated: CASSLNLADSSYNEQFF.

The rearrangement uses TRBV6-1 and TRBJ1-1; 8 nucleotides line up with TRBD1. The J segment lost 5 bases and the V segment lost 6 bases, leaving 5 bases of the junction unmatched. The CDR3 covers 13 residues. Germline V gene data show CDR1 as MNHNS and CDR2 as SASEGT. The CDR3 protein is CASRPRQGTEAFF. Written as DNA, the CDR3 is TGTGCCAGCAGGCCGAGACAGGGGACTGAAGCTTTCTTT.

This chain joins TRBV27 and TRBJ1-5, with D possibly TRBD1 on 5 matching bases. Germline CDR1 reads MNHEY; CDR2 reads SMNVEV (reference sequence). The CDR3 contains 15 residues. V was clipped by 9 bases and J by 5 bases, with 20 bases between them. The chain's CDR3 is CASQPAGSGYQPQHF. For the CDR3, the DNA is TGTGCCAGTCAGCCCGCGGGGTCAGGGTATCAGCCCCAGCATTTT.

J is TRBJ2-1 and V is TRBV11-2, with TRBD2 matching 7 bases. CDR1 is SGHAT and CDR2 is FQNNGV in the germline V gene. J lost 3 bases, V lost 0 bases, and 8 bases had no gene match. There are 17 residues in the CDR3. For the CDR3, the DNA is TGTGCCAGCAGCTTAGATAATCCTAGCGGTATCTACAATGAGCAGTTCTTC. This encodes CASSLDNPSGIYNEQFF. The whole variable domain, filled in from reference TRBV11-2 and TRBJ2-1, reads EAGVAQSPRYKIIEKRQSVAFWCNPISGHATLYWYQQILGQGPKLLIQFQNNGVVDDSQLPKDRFSAERLKGVDSTLKIQPAKLEDSAVYLCASSLDNPSGIYNEQFFGPGTRLTVL.

The gene calls are TRBV6-1 and TRBJ1-2, with D tentatively TRBD1 (5 bases). The CDR3 runs to 13 residues. The ends were cut back, 1 base at V and 6 bases at J, with 9 bases in the middle. CDR1 and CDR2 from the germline V gene are MNHNS and SASEGT. For the CDR3, the DNA is TGTGCCAGCAGTGAAGGCGGCAGGGATGGCTACACCTTC. It encodes CASSEGGRDGYTF.

CDR3 nucleotides: TGCGCCAGCGCGGAGCCTAGCGGGAATACGCAGTATTTT. Translated: CASAEPSGNTQYF. This chain joins TRBV5-1 and TRBJ2-3, with 9 nucleotides matching TRBD2. J was trimmed by 7 bases and V by 7 bases; bases with no gene match: 7. The CDR3 length is 13 residues. In germline, CDR1 is SGHRS, CDR2 YFSETQ.

The chain is built from TRBV3-1 (or the pseudogene TRBV3-2) and TRBJ2-3, with D unresolved. The CDR3 consists of 11 residues. Per germline, CDR1 LGHDT and CDR2 YNNKEL (reference sequence). Between the trimmed V and J ends, which lost 4 bases and 6 bases, there was a span of 5 bases. The CDR3 loop reads CASSLYDTQYF. CDR3 nucleotides: TGTGCCAGCAGCCTCTACGATACGCAGTATTTT.